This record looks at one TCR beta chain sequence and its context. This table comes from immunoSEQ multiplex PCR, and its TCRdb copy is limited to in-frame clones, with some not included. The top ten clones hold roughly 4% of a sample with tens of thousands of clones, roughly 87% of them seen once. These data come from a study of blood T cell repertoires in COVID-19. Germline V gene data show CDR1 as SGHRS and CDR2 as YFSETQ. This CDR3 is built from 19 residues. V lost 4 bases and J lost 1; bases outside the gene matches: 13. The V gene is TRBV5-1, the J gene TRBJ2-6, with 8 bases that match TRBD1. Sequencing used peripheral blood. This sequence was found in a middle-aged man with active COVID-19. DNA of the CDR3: TGCGCCAGCAGCACCCACGGACAGGGTATTCTTTCTGGGGCCAACGTCCTGACTTTC. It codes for CASSTHGQGILSGANVLTF.